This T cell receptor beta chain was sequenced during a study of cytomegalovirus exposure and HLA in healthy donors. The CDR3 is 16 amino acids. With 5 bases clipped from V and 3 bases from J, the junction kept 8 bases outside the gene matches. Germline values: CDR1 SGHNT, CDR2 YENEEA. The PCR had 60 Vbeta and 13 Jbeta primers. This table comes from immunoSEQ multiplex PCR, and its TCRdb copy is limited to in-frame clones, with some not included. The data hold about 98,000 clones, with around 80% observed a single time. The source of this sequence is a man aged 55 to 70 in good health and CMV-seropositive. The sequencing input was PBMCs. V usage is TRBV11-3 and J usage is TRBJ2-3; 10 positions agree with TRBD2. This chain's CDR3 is CASSARSSGGTDTQYF. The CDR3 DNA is TGTGCCAGCAGCGCCCGGTCTAGCGGGGGTACAGATACGCAGTATTTT.